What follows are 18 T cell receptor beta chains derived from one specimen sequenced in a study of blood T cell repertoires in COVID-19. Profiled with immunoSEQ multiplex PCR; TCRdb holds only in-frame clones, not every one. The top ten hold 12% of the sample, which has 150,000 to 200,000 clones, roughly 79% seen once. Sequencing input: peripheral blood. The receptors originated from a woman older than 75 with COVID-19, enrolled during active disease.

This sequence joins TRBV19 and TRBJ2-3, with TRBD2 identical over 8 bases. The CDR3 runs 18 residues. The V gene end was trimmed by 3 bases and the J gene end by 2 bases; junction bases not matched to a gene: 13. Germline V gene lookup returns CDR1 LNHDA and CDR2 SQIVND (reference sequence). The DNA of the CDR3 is TGTGCCAGTAGTATCCGCCCGGGACTAGGATTTCACACAGATACGCAGTATTTT. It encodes CASSIRPGLGFHTDTQYF.

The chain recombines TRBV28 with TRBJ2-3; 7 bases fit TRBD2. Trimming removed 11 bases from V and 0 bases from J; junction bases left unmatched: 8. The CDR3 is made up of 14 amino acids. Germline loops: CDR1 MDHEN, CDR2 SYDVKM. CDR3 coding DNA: TGTGCCTGCCTCGGGACTAAGAGCACAGATACGCAGTATTTT. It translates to CACLGTKSTDTQYF.

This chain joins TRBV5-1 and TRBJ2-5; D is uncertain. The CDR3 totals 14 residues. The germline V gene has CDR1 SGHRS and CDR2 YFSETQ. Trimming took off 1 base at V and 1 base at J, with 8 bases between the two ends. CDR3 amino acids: CASSLTAGQETQYF. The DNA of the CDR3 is TGCGCCAGCAGCTTGACGGCAGGCCAAGAGACCCAGTACTTC.

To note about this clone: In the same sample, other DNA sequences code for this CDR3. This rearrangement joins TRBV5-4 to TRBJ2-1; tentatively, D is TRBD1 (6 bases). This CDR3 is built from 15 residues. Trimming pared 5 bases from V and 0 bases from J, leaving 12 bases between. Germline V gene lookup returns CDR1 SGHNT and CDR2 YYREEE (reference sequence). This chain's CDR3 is CASSPTGDSYNEQFF. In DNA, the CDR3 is TGTGCCAGCAGTCCGACAGGAGACTCCTACAATGAGCAGTTCTTC.

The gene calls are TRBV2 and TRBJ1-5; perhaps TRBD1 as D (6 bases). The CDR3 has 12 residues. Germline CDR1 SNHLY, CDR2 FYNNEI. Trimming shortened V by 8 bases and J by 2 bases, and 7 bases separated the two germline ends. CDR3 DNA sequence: TGTGCCAGCCGACAGGGCAATCAGCCCCAGCATTTT. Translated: CASRQGNQPQHF.

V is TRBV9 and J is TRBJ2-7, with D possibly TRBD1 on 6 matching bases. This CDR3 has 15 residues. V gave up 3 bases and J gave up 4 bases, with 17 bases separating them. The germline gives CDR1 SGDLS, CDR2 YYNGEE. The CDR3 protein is CASSDHRAGSYEQYF. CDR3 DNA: TGTGCCAGCAGCGATCACAGGGCGGGCTCGTACGAGCAGTACTTC. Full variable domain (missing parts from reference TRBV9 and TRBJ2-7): DSGVTQTPKHLITATGQRVTLRCSPRSGDLSVYWYQQSLDQGLQFLIQYYNGEERAKGNILERFSAQQFPDLHSELNLSSLELGDSALYFCASSDHRAGSYEQYFGPGTRLTVT.

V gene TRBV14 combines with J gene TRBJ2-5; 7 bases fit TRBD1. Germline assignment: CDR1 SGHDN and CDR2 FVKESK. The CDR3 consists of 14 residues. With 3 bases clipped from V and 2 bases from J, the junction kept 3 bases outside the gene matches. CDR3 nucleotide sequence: TGTGCCAGCAGCCACCGGGACAGTCAAGAGACCCAGTACTTC. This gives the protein CASSHRDSQETQYF.

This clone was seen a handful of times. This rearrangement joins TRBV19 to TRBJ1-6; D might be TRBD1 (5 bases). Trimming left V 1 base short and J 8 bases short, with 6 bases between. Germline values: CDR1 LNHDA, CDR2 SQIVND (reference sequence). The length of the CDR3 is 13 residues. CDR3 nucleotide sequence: TGTGCCAGTAGTATAGGGGGGGATTCACCCCTCCACTTT. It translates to CASSIGGDSPLHF.

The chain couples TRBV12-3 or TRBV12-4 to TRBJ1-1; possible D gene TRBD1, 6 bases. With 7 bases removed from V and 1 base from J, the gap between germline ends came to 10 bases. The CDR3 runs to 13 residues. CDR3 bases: TGTGCCAGCACCTGGACAGAGAACACTGAAGCTTTCTTT. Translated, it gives CASTWTENTEAFF.

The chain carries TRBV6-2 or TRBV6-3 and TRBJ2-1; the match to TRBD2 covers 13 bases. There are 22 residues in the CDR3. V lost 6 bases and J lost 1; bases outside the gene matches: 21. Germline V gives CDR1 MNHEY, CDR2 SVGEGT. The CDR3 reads CASRPFVPSRTSGSSSYNEQFF. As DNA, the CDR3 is TGTGCCAGCAGGCCTTTTGTCCCAAGCCGGACTAGCGGGAGTTCGTCCTACAATGAGCAGTTCTTC.

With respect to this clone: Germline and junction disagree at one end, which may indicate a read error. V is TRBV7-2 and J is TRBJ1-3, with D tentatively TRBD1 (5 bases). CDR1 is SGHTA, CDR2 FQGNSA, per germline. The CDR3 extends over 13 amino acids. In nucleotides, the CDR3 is TGTGCCAGCACCGGCGGGGCTGGTAACACCATATATTTT. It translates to CASTGGAGNTIYF. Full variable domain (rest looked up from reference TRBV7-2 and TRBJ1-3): GAGVSQSPSNKVTEKGKDVELRCDPISGHTALYWYRQSLGQGLEFLIYFQGNSAPDKSGLPSDRFSAERTGGSVSTLTIQRTQQEDSAVYLCASTGGAGNTIYFGEGSWLTVV.

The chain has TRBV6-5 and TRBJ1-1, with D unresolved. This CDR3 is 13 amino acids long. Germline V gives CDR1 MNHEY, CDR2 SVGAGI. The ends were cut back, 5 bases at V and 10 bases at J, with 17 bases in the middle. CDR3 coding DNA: TGTGCCAGCAGTCCCGGTTTTGATGAACGAGCTTTCTTT. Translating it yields CASSPGFDERAFF.

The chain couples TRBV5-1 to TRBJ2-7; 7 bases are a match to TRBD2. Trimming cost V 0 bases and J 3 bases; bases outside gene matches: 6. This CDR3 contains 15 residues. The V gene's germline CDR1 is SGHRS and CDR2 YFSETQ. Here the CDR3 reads CASSLDGTTYYEQYF. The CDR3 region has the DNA TGCGCCAGCAGCTTGGATGGGACTACATACTACGAGCAGTACTTC.

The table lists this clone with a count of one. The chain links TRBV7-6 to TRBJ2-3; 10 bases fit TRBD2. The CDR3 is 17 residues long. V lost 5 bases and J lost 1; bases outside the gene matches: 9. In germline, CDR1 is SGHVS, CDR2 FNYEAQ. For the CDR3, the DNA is TGTGCCAGCAGCGCCGGCGGGCTAGCGGGAGGCACAGATACGCAGTATTTT. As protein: CASSAGGLAGGTDTQYF.

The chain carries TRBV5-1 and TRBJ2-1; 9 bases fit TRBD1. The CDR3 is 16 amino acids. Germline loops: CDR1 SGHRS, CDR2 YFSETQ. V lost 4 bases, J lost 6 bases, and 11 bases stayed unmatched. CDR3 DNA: TGCGCCAGCAGCAAACCCCGGGACAGGGTGGTCAATGAGCAGTTCTTC. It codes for CASSKPRDRVVNEQFF.

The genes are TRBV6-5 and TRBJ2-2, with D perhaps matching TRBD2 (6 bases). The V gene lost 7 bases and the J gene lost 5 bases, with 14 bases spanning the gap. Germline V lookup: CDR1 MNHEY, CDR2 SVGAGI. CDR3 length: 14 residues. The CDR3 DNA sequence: TGTGCCAGCACCCTCGGGGGTGGTACCGGGGAGCTGTTTTTT. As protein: CASTLGGGTGELFF.

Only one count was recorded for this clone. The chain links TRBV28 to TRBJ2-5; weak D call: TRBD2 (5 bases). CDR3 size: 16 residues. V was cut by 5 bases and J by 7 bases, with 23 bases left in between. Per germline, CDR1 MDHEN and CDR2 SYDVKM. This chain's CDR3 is CASSIVRKGDRWTQYF. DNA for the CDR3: TGTGCCAGCAGTATAGTTAGGAAGGGAGATCGATGGACCCAGTACTTC.

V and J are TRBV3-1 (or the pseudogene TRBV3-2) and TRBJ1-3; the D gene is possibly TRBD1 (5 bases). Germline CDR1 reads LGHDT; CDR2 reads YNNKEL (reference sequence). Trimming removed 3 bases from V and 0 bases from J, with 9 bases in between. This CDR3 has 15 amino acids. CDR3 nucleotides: TGTGCCAGCAGCCATCACAGGAACTCTGGAAACACCATATATTTT. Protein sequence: CASSHHRNSGNTIYF.